One sample yielded the 27 T cell receptor beta chains listed below, sequenced in a study of shared clonotypes between healthy human individuals. The table came from immunoSEQ multiplex PCR; TCRdb's copy has only in-frame clones and leaves some out. The sample lists approximately 2.3 million clones; approximately 93% were seen once. Sequenced: naive CD4+ T cells from PBMCs. Subset here: CD45RA+ positively selected. Receptors were obtained from a man between 18 and 29 years old in good health. Some clones in this sample may be carry-over from other donors' samples.

The CDR3 loop reads CASSQAQRLGGRTDTQYF. DNA of the CDR3: TGCGCCAGCAGCCAAGCCCAGCGACTAGGGGGGAGGACAGATACGCAGTATTTT. This chain joins TRBV4-3 and TRBJ2-3; D assignment may be TRBD1 or TRBD2 (6 bases each). The CDR3 is made up of 18 amino acids. Germline V lookup: CDR1 LGHNA, CDR2 YSLEER. V was clipped by 1 base and J by 3 bases, with 20 bases between them.

The rearrangement links TRBV5-6 to TRBJ2-3; D may be TRBD2 (6 bases). Germline CDR1 SGHDT, CDR2 YYEEEE. This CDR3 contains 15 residues. V gave up 2 bases and J gave up 2 bases, with 12 bases separating them. The CDR3 DNA reads as TGTGCCAGCAGCTTTCGCGGGACCGCCACAGATACGCAGTATTTT. Translating it yields CASSFRGTATDTQYF.

This chain links TRBV4-2 with TRBJ1-1, with D perhaps TRBD1 (6 bases). Deletions cut 5 bases from V and 0 bases from J, with 13 bases between. Germline V gene data show CDR1 as LGHNA and CDR2 as YNFKEQ. The CDR3 is 15 residues long. Here the CDR3 DNA reads TGTGCCAGCAGCTCTTCGGGGGCTTTGAACACTGAAGCTTTCTTT. Its protein product is CASSSSGALNTEAFF.

This clone was seen a handful of times. The chain couples TRBV5-1 to TRBJ1-4; TRBD1 matches at 7 bases. CDR1 is SGHRS, CDR2 YFSETQ, per germline. The CDR3 sequence is 14 residues long. With 4 bases clipped from V and 8 bases from J, the junction kept 8 bases outside the gene matches. CDR3: CASSQLGTAEKLFF. CDR3 coding DNA: TGCGCCAGCAGCCAACTAGGGACAGCAGAAAAACTGTTTTTT.

The chain links TRBV15 to TRBJ2-7; D unclear. Trimming pared 1 base from V and 3 bases from J, leaving 4 bases between. This CDR3 spans 12 amino acids. Germline CDR1 LNHNV, CDR2 YYDKDF (reference sequence). CDR3 in amino acids: CATSRGVYEQYF. The CDR3, as DNA: TGTGCCACCAGCAGAGGTGTCTACGAGCAGTACTTC.

J is TRBJ1-1 and V is TRBV9, with D possibly being TRBD1 (6 bases). This CDR3 has 16 amino acids. Trimming took off 4 bases at V and 4 bases at J, with 20 bases between the two ends. In germline, CDR1 is SGDLS, CDR2 YYNGEE. CDR3 bases: TGTGCCAGCAGCCCTAGAGGGCAGGGGCTCGGCACTGAAGCTTTCTTT. It codes for CASSPRGQGLGTEAFF.

The chain recombines TRBV2 with TRBJ2-7; 12 bases map to TRBD1. Trimming took 7 bases from V and 1 from J; bases not matched to a gene: 2. The CDR3 consists of 14 residues. CDR1 SNHLY and CDR2 FYNNEI come from the germline V gene. The CDR3, as DNA: TGTGCCAGCAAGGGACAGGGGGCATCCTACGAGCAGTACTTC. This sequence encodes CASKGQGASYEQYF.

J is TRBJ2-7 and V is TRBV5-4; the D gene is possibly TRBD2 (5 bases). Per germline, CDR1 SGHNT and CDR2 YYREEE (reference sequence). The V end was cut by 4 bases, the J end by 2 bases, with 13 bases between. The CDR3 loop spans 14 amino acids. The chain's CDR3 is CASSPWTEAYEQYF. CDR3 coding DNA: TGTGCCAGCAGCCCTTGGACTGAAGCCTACGAGCAGTACTTC. Supplemented by reference TRBV5-4 and TRBJ2-7, the full variable domain reads ETGVTQSPTHLIKTRGQQVTLRCSSQSGHNTVSWYQQALGQGPQFIFQYYREEENGRGNFPPRFSGLQFPNYSSELNVNALELDDSALYLCASSPWTEAYEQYFGPGTRLTVT.

V is TRBV2 and J is TRBJ1-1, with TRBD1 matching 7 bases. V was clipped by 6 bases and J by 4 bases; unmatched bases: 5. The CDR3 loop spans 13 amino acids. CDR1 and CDR2 (germline): SNHLY, FYNNEI. CDR3 region: CASSSQGGTEAFF. In DNA form, the CDR3 reads TGTGCCAGCAGCTCCCAGGGGGGCACTGAAGCTTTCTTT.

The V and J genes are TRBV10-3 and TRBJ2-1; possible D gene TRBD2, 5 bases. The CDR3 spans 13 residues. Germline CDR1 and CDR2: ENHRY and SYGVKD. V lost 10 bases to trimming and J lost 0 bases, with 10 bases between them. This CDR3 is CATSGSSYNEQFF. The CDR3 DNA is TGTGCCACCTCGGGAAGCTCCTACAATGAGCAGTTCTTC.

The chain combines TRBV6-1 with TRBJ2-1; no firm D call. V lost 7 bases to trimming and J lost 2 bases, with 9 bases between them. This CDR3 contains 13 residues. Germline V CDR1 and CDR2: MNHNS, SASEGT. The CDR3 loop reads CASTEQTYNEQFF. CDR3 nucleotides: TGTGCCAGCACCGAACAAACCTACAATGAGCAGTTCTTC.

The rearrangement uses TRBV7-7 and TRBJ2-3; TRBD2 matches at 10 bases. The CDR3 has 18 amino acids. The V gene's germline CDR1 is SSHAT and CDR2 FNYEAQ (reference sequence). With V trimmed by 5 bases and J by 0 bases, 11 bases remained unmatched. The CDR3 DNA is TGTGCCAGCAGCCCTGGGACTGCGGGACTAGCGAGCACAGATACGCAGTATTTT. Translating gives CASSPGTAGLASTDTQYF.

This clone has a single count. The chain has TRBV7-2 and TRBJ1-1; D is possibly TRBD1 (5 bases). V lost 6 bases to trimming and J lost 0 bases, with 17 bases between them. The CDR3 is 16 amino acids. Germline-derived CDR1 and CDR2 are SGHTA and FQGNSA. In nucleotides, the CDR3 is TGTGCCAGCAGTCGGGATAGTCAAGGGGTGAACACTGAAGCTTTCTTT. It specifies CASSRDSQGVNTEAFF.

The chain carries TRBV7-8 and TRBJ2-7; D unclear. Germline V lookup: CDR1 SGHVS, CDR2 FQNEAQ. The CDR3 has 14 residues. Trimming stripped 1 base from V and 0 bases from J, with 7 bases between. In nucleotides, the CDR3 is TGTGCCAGCAGCTTAGGGATCATCTCCTACGAGCAGTACTTC. Its protein product is CASSLGIISYEQYF.

The chain combines TRBV5-1 with TRBJ2-7; D is perhaps TRBD2 (5 bases). Germline assignment: CDR1 SGHRS and CDR2 YFSETQ. V lost 0 bases, J lost 6 bases, and 16 bases lay in between. This CDR3 is built from 15 residues. The CDR3 is CASSLGGLRSVEQYF. The CDR3 DNA is TGCGCCAGCAGCTTGGGCGGGCTGCGCTCAGTCGAGCAGTACTTC.

This chain uses TRBV11-2 with TRBJ2-2; D is ambiguous. CDR3 length equals 13 residues. CDR1 and CDR2 (germline): SGHAT, FQNNGV. V was pared by 11 bases and J by 0 bases, with 10 bases between. The CDR3 spells CAAHSSNTGELFF. CDR3 DNA sequence: TGTGCCGCCCACAGCTCGAACACCGGGGAGCTGTTTTTT.

This chain connects TRBV7-3 to TRBJ2-7; D is uncertain. Germline V gene lookup returns CDR1 SGHTA and CDR2 FQGTGA. The CDR3 consists of 14 residues. Trimming pared 0 bases from V and 7 bases from J, leaving 13 bases between. The CDR3, as DNA: TGTGCCAGCAGCTTAACGGGGATCGATGGGGAGCAGTACTTC. It yields the protein CASSLTGIDGEQYF. Together with reference TRBV7-3 and TRBJ2-7, the CDR3 gives the full variable domain: GAGVSQTPSNKVTEKGKYVELRCDPISGHTALYWYRQSLGQGPEFLIYFQGTGAADDSGLPNDRFFAVRPEGSVSTLKIQRTERGDSAVYLCASSLTGIDGEQYFGPGTRLTVT.

CDR3 DNA: TGTGCCAGCAGCTTACGAGCCCCCTCCTACGAGCAGTACTTC. This encodes CASSLRAPSYEQYF. This chain connects TRBV7-8 to TRBJ2-7; D gene ambiguous. CDR3 size: 14 residues. CDR1 is SGHVS and CDR2 is FQNEAQ in the germline V gene. V was clipped by 2 bases and J by 0 bases, with 8 bases between them.

The chain uses TRBV9 and TRBJ2-2; no clear D gene. The length of the CDR3 is 15 residues. V dropped 2 bases and J dropped 0 bases, with 8 bases sitting between them. Germline assignment: CDR1 SGDLS and CDR2 YYNGEE. CDR3 DNA sequence: TGTGCCAGCAGCGTTGCGACCACGAACACCGGGGAGCTGTTTTTT. Protein product: CASSVATTNTGELFF.

The J gene is TRBJ1-2, the V gene TRBV5-1; D unclear. The V and J ends lost 4 bases and 0 bases respectively, with 22 bases between them. Germline loops: CDR1 SGHRS, CDR2 YFSETQ. The CDR3 runs 18 residues. In nucleotides, the CDR3 is TGCGCCAGCAGCCTCGAGCCACCCATCGGGATAGCTAACTATGGCTACACCTTC. Protein: CASSLEPPIGIANYGYTF.

The gene calls are TRBV28 and TRBJ2-3; a possible D gene is TRBD1 (6 bases). This CDR3 is built from 14 residues. Germline V CDR1 and CDR2: MDHEN, SYDVKM. V was pared by 8 bases and J by 4 bases, with 16 bases between. The CDR3 sequence is CASWTVPRADTQYF. CDR3 sequence (DNA): TGTGCCAGCTGGACAGTCCCTCGGGCAGATACGCAGTATTTT.

J is TRBJ1-5 and V is TRBV15; no clear D gene. Germline lookup yields CDR1 LNHNV and CDR2 YYDKDF (reference sequence). This CDR3 contains 14 residues. Trimming pared 3 bases from V and 0 bases from J, leaving 6 bases between. The CDR3 DNA is TGTGCCACCAGCAGTGGCAGTAGCAATCAGCCCCAGCATTTT. This codes for CATSSGSSNQPQHF.

The chain couples TRBV28 to TRBJ2-2; D perhaps matches TRBD2 (5 bases). Germline values: CDR1 MDHEN, CDR2 SYDVKM. Between the trimmed V and J ends, which lost 4 bases and 4 bases, there was a span of 10 bases. The CDR3 contains 14 residues. The CDR3 loop is CASSSGVFTGELFF. The CDR3 DNA reads as TGTGCCAGCAGTTCCGGGGTATTCACCGGGGAGCTGTTTTTT. The whole variable domain, filled in from reference TRBV28 and TRBJ2-2, reads DVKVTQSSRYLVKRTGEKVFLECVQDMDHENMFWYRQDPGLGLRLIYFSYDVKMKEKGDIPEGYSVSREKKERFSLILESASTNQTSMYLCASSSGVFTGELFFGEGSRLTVL.

The V call is TRBV7-9, the J call TRBJ2-1; either TRBD1 or TRBD2 may fit D (6 bases each). Germline values: CDR1 SEHNR, CDR2 FQNEAQ (reference sequence). V lost 7 bases and J lost 7, with 20 bases in between. The length of the CDR3 is 15 residues. The CDR3 loop is CASTPGWGALNEQFF. DNA for the CDR3: TGTGCCAGCACCCCGGGGTGGGGGGCCCTGAATGAGCAGTTCTTC. Looking up the rest from reference TRBV7-9 and TRBJ2-1 gives the full variable domain: DTGVSQNPRHKITKRGQNVTFRCDPISEHNRLYWYRQTLGQGPEFLTYFQNEAQLEKSRLLSDRFSAERPKGSFSTLEIQRTEQGDSAMYLCASTPGWGALNEQFFGPGTRLTVL.

This clone was detected a few times. The chain is built from TRBV10-3 and TRBJ1-5, with D possibly TRBD1 on 6 matching bases. The CDR3 runs to 15 residues. The germline V gene encodes CDR1 ENHRY and CDR2 SYGVKD. Trimming took off 3 bases at V and 11 bases at J, with 20 bases between the two ends. CDR3: CAISERGGVQSAQHF. Here the CDR3 DNA reads TGTGCCATCAGTGAACGGGGGGGCGTACAATCGGCCCAGCATTTT.

Here the CDR3 DNA reads TGTGCCAGCACCCCGGGGGGTGTGGGCAATCAGCCCCAGCATTTT. Its protein product is CASTPGGVGNQPQHF. The chain uses TRBV28 and TRBJ1-5; tentatively, D is TRBD1 (5 bases). V was cut by 7 bases and J by 2 bases, with 15 bases left in between. Looked up from germline, CDR1 is MDHEN and CDR2 is SYDVKM. The CDR3 is 15 residues long.

The rearrangement uses TRBV21-1 and TRBJ2-7. TRBV21-1 is a recognized pseudogene. This CDR3 region has 9 residues. CDR3 coding DNA: TGTGCCAGCAGTGGGGGGCAGTACTTC. Translation: CASSGGQYF.